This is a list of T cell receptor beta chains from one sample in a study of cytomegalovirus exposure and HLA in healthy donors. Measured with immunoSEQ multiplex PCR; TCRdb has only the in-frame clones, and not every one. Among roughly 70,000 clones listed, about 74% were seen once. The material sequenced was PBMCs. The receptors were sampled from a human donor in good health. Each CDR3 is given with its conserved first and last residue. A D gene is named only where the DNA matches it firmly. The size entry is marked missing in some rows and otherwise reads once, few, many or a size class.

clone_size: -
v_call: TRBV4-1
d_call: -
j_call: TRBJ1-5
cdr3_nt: TGCGCCAGCAGCCAAGAGGTGATTAAGGTAGGAGGACAGCCCCAGCATTTT
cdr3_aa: CASSQEVIKVGGQPQHF

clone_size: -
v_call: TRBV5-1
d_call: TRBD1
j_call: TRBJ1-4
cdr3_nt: TGCGCCAGCAGCTTGGGGGACAGGGATAATGAAAAACTGTTTTTT
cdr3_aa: CASSLGDRDNEKLFF

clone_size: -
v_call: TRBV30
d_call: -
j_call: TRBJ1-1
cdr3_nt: TGTGCCTGGAGAGGGGAGGTCGGGGAAGCTTTCTTT
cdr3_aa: CAWRGEVGEAFF

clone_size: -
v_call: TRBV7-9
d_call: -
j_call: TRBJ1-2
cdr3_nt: TGTGCCAGCAGCCCTGGGGGGTCGGGGGACTATGGCTACACCTTC
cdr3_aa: CASSPGGSGDYGYTF

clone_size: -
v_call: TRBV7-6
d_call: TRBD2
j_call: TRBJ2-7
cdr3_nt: TGTGCCAGCAGCTTAGGGGGGAGGGCCTACGAGCAGTACTTC
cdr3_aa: CASSLGGRAYEQYF

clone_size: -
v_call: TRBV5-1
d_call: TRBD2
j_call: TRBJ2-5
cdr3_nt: TGCGCCAGTAGCGAGACTAGCGTCCCTCGGGGAGAGACCCAGTACTTC
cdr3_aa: CASSETSVPRGETQYF

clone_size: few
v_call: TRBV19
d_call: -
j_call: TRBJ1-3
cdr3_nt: TGTGCCAGTAGTACGGGGGTGTCTGGAAACACCATATATTTT
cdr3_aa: CASSTGVSGNTIYF

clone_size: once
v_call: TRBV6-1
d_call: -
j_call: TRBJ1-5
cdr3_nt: TGTGCCAGCAGTGAAGGGAAAGGGGGGGGACAGCCCCAGCATTTT
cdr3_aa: CASSEGKGGGQPQHF

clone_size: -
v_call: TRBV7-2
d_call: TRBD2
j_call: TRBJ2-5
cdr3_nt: TGTGCCAGCAGCTTAGGGATAGCGGGAAGGCTAAAGACCCAGTACTTC
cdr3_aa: CASSLGIAGRLKTQYF

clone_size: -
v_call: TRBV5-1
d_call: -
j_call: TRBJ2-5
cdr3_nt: TGCGCCAGCAGCTTGGGGACTGACCAAGAGACCCAGTACTTC
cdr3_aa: CASSLGTDQETQYF

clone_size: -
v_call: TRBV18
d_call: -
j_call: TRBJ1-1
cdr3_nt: TGTGCCAGCTCACCGCAGGGCCTGAACACTGAAGCTTTCTTT
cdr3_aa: CASSPQGLNTEAFF

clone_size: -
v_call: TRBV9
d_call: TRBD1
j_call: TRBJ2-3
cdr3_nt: TGTGCCAGCAGTCTAGACAGGGGAACAGATACGCAGTATTTT
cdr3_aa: CASSLDRGTDTQYF

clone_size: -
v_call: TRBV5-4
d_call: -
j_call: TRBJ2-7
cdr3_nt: TGTGCCAGCAGCCTCCGGGATTCCTACGAGCAGTACTTC
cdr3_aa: CASSLRDSYEQYF

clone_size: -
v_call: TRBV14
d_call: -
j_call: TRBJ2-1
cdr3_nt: TGTGCCAGCAGCCAAGTTGTTGGGGGCGCGTCGGATGAGCAGTTCTTC
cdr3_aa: CASSQVVGGASDEQFF

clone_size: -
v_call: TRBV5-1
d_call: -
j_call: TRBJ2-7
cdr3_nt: TGCGCCAGCAGCTTTGACAGGGAGCAGTACTTC
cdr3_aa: CASSFDREQYF

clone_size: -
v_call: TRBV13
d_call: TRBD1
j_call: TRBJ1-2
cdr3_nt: TGTGCCAGCAGCACCTGGGACAGTGCTAACTATGGCTACACCTTC
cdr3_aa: CASSTWDSANYGYTF

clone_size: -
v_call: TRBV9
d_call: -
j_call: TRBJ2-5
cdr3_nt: TGTGCCAGCAGCCCCCCCGGGGGCCAAGAGACCCAGTACTTC
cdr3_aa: CASSPPGGQETQYF

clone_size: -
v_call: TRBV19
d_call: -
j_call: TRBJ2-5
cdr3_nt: TGTGCCAGTAGTACGCGGGACGGGACCCAGTACTTC
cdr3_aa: CASSTRDGTQYF

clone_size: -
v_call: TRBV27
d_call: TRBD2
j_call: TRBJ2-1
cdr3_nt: TGTGCCAGCAGTTTATCGGGGACTAGCGTGACTGAGCAGTTCTTC
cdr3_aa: CASSLSGTSVTEQFF

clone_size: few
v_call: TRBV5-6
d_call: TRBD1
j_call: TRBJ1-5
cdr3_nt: TGTGCCAGCAGTGCCGGACAGGGGGTTCAGCCCCAGCATTTT
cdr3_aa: CASSAGQGVQPQHF

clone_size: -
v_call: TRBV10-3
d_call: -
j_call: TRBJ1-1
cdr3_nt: TGTGCCATCAGTGAGTGGCAGGCGGGGACTGAAGCTTTCTTT
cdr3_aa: CAISEWQAGTEAFF

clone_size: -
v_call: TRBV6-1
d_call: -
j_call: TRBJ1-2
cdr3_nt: TGTGCCAGCCAGCGGGACATAACTAACTATGGCTACACCTTC
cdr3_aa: CASQRDITNYGYTF

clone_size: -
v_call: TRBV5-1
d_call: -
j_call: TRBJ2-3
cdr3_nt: TGCGCCAGCAGCCCCGGGGATACGCAGTATTTT
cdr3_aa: CASSPGDTQYF

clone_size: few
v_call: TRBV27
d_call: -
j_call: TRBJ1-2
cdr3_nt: TGTGCCAGCAGTTTCGGGGGGGGCGCTCCGGGTGGCTACACCTTC
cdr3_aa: CASSFGGGAPGGYTF

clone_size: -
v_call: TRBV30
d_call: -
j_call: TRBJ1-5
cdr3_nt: TGTGCCTGTACCCAGGGTTGGTGCAATCAGCCCCAGCATTTT
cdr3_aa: CACTQGWCNQPQHF

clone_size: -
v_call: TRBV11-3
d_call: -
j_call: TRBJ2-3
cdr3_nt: TGTGCCAGCAGCTTTGGACATTTCACAGATACGCAGTATTTT
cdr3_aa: CASSFGHFTDTQYF

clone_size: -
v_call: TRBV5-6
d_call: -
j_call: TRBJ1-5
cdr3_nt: TGTGCCAGCAGCTTGGGCGGTGTGTGGGCCCAGCATTTT
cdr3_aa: CASSLGGVWAQHF

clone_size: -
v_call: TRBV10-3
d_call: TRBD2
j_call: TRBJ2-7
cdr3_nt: TGTGCCATCAGTGAAAGGGCGGGAGGTCGCAACGAGCAGTACTTC
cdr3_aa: CAISERAGGRNEQYF

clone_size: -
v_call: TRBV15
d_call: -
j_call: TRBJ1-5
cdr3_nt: TGTGCCACCAGCAGAGATCCGGGTGGGCCCCAGCATTTT
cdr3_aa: CATSRDPGGPQHF

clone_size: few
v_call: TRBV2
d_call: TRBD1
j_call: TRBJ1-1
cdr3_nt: TGTGCCAGCAGTGGACAGGGGTACACTGAAGCTTTCTTT
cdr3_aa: CASSGQGYTEAFF

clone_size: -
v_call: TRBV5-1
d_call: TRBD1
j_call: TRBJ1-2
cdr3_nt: TGCGCCAGCAGCCTTACCGGGACAGGCCTAATCCACTATGGCTACACCTTC
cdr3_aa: CASSLTGTGLIHYGYTF

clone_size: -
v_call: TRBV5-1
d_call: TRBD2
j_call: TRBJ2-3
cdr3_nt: TGCGCCAGCAGCCCCGGGACTAGCGTGACAGATACGCAGTATTTT
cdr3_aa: CASSPGTSVTDTQYF

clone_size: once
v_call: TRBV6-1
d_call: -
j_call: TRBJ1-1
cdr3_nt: TGTGCCAGCAGTGAATACGGGTCGGGGAGGACTGAAGCTTTCTTT
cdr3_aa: CASSEYGSGRTEAFF

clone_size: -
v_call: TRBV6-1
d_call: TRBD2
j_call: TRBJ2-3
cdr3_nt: TGTGCCAGCAGTTTTCTAGCGGGAGGGACAGATACGCAGTATTTT
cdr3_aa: CASSFLAGGTDTQYF

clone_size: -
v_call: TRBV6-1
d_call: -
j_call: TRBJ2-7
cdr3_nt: TGTGCCAGCAGTGACCAGACCTACGAGCAGTACTTC
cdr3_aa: CASSDQTYEQYF

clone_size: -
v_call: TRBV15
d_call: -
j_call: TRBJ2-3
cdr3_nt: TGTGCCACCAGCAGAGGACAGGTAACAGATACGCAGTATTTT
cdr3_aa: CATSRGQVTDTQYF

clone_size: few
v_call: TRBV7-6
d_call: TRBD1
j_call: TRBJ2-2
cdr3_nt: TGTGCCAGCAGCTTAGCGATAAGATGGGACAGGGCCCTTGCGAACACCGGGGAGCTGTTTTTT
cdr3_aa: CASSLAIRWDRALANTGELFF

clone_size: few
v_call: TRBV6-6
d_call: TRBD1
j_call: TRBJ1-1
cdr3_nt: TGTGCCAGCAGTTCCGACAGGGCGAACACTGAAGCTTTCTTT
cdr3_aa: CASSSDRANTEAFF

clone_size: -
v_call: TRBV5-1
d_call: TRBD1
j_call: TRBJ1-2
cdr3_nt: TGCGCCAGCAGCATTGGACAGGACAACTATGGCTACACCTTC
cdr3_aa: CASSIGQDNYGYTF